Listed here are 9 T cell receptor beta chains from one sample, sequenced in a study of cytomegalovirus exposure and HLA in healthy donors. Use of 60 Vbeta and 13 Jbeta primers characterized the PCR. Measured with immunoSEQ multiplex PCR; TCRdb has only the in-frame clones, and not every one. The sample holds approximately 190,000 clones; roughly 87% are singletons and the top ten take around 1%. Sequencing was done on a sample of PBMCs. The receptor source for this set is a boy aged 2 to 10 in good health and CMV-seronegative.

This chain connects TRBV10-1 to TRBJ2-5, with TRBD1 matching 7 bases. Gene TRBJ2-7 matches the end of the DNA better, so the J call may be wrong. Germline CDR1 and CDR2: WNHNN and SYGVQD (reference sequence). The CDR3 is 15 residues long. The CDR3 region has the DNA TGCGCCAGCAGCGACGACAGGGTTGGTTCCTACGAGCAGTACTTC. Its protein product is CASSDDRVGSYEQYF.

As regards this clone: Other DNA variants within this sample encode the same CDR3. CDR3 nucleotide sequence: TGTGCCAGTAGTATAGGGGGGGACTACGAGCAGTACTTC. Encoded protein: CASSIGGDYEQYF. This sequence joins TRBV19 and TRBJ2-7; weak D call: TRBD2 (6 bases). Trimming took off 1 base at V and 3 bases at J, with 7 bases between the two ends. The length of the CDR3 is 13 residues. Germline assignment: CDR1 LNHDA and CDR2 SQIVND (reference sequence).

This rearrangement joins TRBV5-1 to TRBJ2-5, with a weak D call TRBD2 (7 bases). This CDR3 spans 14 amino acids. Germline lookup yields CDR1 SGHRS and CDR2 YFSETQ. Trimming took 4 bases from V and 7 from J, leaving 17 bases between them. CDR3 amino acids: CASSPGEGVATQYF. CDR3 in DNA: TGCGCCAGCAGCCCCGGGGAGGGGGTGGCGACCCAGTACTTC.

The rearrangement uses TRBV28 and TRBJ1-4; TRBD1 is a possible D gene (6 bases). CDR3 size: 12 residues. With 9 bases removed from V and 7 bases from J, the gap between germline ends came to 12 bases. CDR1 is MDHEN and CDR2 is SYDVKM in the germline V gene. The CDR3 protein is CASIQGGEKLFF. CDR3 in DNA: TGTGCCAGTATTCAAGGGGGTGAAAAACTGTTTTTT.

The CDR3 protein is CASSPALGGRAKQSTGELFF. The DNA of the CDR3 is TGCGCCAGCAGCCCTGCCCTGGGCGGGAGGGCCAAACAAAGCACCGGGGAGCTGTTTTTT. The gene calls are TRBV5-1 and TRBJ2-2; TRBD2 aligns across 9 bases. Germline assignment: CDR1 SGHRS and CDR2 YFSETQ. The CDR3 consists of 20 residues. The ends lost 4 bases at V and 4 bases at J; junction bases unmatched: 20.

The V gene is TRBV6-5, the J gene TRBJ2-1, with D hard to call. Trimming took off 4 bases at V and 0 bases at J, with 4 bases between the two ends. The CDR3 is 13 amino acids. Germline V lookup: CDR1 MNHEY, CDR2 SVGAGI. The CDR3 coding sequence is TGTGCCAGCAGTTCCAGCTCCTACAATGAGCAGTTCTTC. This gives the protein CASSSSSYNEQFF.

The genes are TRBV7-3 and TRBJ2-3; 11 nucleotides line up with TRBD2. V was clipped by 2 bases and J by 1 base; unmatched bases: 5. Germline CDR1 SGHTA, CDR2 FQGTGA. The CDR3 is 17 residues long. CDR3: CASSLGVLAGGTDTQYF. The CDR3 DNA reads as TGTGCCAGCAGCTTAGGGGTACTAGCGGGAGGCACAGATACGCAGTATTTT.

A single count supports this clone. The CDR3 DNA reads as TGTGCCAGCAGCTTAATTCCGGGAGCCCCTGAAGCTTTCTTT. It yields the protein CASSLIPGAPEAFF. J is TRBJ1-1 and V is TRBV7-8; D gene unclear. V lost 2 bases to trimming and J lost 6 bases, with 13 bases between them. The CDR3 is 14 residues long. From germline, CDR1 is SGHVS and CDR2 FQNEAQ.

This clone was recorded once. The V call is TRBV5-1, the J call TRBJ1-1; the D is unclear. CDR1 and CDR2 from the germline V gene are SGHRS and YFSETQ. The CDR3 length is 11 residues. V was shortened by 0 bases and J by 8 bases, with 5 bases between the two germline ends. The CDR3 DNA reads as TGCGCCAGCAGCTTGGGCCAGGAAGCTTTCTTT. This encodes CASSLGQEAFF.